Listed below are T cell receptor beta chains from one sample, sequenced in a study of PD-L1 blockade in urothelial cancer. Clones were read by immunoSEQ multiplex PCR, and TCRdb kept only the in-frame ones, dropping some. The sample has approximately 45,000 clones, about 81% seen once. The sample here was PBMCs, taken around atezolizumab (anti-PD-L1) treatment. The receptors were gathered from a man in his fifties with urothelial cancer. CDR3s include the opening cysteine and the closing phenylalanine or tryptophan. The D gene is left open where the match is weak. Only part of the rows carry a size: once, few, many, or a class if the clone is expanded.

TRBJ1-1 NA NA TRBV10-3 CAISEEHEAFF TGTGCCATCAGTGAGGAACATGAAGCTTTCTTT
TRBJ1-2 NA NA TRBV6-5 CASRTSGGKAYGYTF TGTGCCAGCAGGACGAGTGGGGGCAAGGCCTATGGCTACACCTTC
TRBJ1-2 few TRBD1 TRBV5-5 CASGGQGEIGGYTF TGTGCCAGCGGAGGACAGGGCGAGATTGGGGGCTACACCTTC
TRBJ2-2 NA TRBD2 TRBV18 CASSLRLAVNTGELFF TGTGCCAGCTCACTTAGACTAGCGGTAAACACCGGGGAGCTGTTTTTT
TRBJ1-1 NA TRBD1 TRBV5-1 CASSLRDRVDDTEAFF TGCGCCAGCAGCCTCAGGGACAGGGTTGACGACACTGAAGCTTTCTTT
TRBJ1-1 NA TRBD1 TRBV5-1 CASSFGTGEFPLNTEAFF TGCGCCAGCAGCTTCGGGACAGGGGAATTTCCCCTGAACACTGAAGCTTTCTTT
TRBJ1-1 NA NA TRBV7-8 CASSLGHQNTEAFF TGTGCCAGCAGCTTGGGACACCAGAACACTGAAGCTTTCTTT
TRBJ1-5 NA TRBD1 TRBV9 CASSATTGAQPQHF TGTGCCAGCAGCGCGACGACAGGGGCTCAGCCCCAGCATTTT
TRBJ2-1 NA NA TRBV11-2 CASSLGVQREQFF TGTGCCAGCAGCTTGGGAGTCCAGCGGGAGCAGTTCTTC
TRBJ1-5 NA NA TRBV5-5 CASSLARSSQAHQPQHF TGTGCCAGCAGCTTGGCCCGGTCGTCACAGGCTCATCAGCCCCAGCATTTT
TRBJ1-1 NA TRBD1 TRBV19 CASSTGTANTEAFF TGTGCCAGTAGTACCGGGACAGCGAACACTGAAGCTTTCTTT
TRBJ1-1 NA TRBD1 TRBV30 CAWSRGTELVF TGTGCCTGGAGTAGGGGGACAGAGCTTGTCTTT
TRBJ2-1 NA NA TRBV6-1 CASSELGSGWGEQFF TGTGCCAGCAGTGAACTAGGGTCAGGGTGGGGTGAGCAGTTCTTC
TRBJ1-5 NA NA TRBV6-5 CASSYRSGNQPQHF TGTGCCAGCAGTTACCGGAGTGGCAATCAGCCCCAGCATTTT
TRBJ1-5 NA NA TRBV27 CASSSSQGIGNQPQHF TGTGCCAGCAGTTCGTCCCAGGGGATCGGCAATCAGCCCCAGCATTTT
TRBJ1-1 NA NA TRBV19 CASSIGSGVMNTEAFF TGTGCCAGTAGTATAGGATCGGGTGTTATGAACACTGAAGCTTTCTTT
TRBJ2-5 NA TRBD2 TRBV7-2 CASSLRLAGGRETQYF TGTGCCAGCAGCTTGCGACTAGCGGGGGGCCGGGAGACCCAGTACTTC
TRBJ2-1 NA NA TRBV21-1 CASRAQGVRGDEQFF TGTGCCAGCAGAGCCCAGGGGGTGAGGGGGGATGAGCAGTTCTTC
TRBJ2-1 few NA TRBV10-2 CASSEMREWGEQFF TGCGCCAGCAGTGAGATGAGGGAGTGGGGTGAGCAGTTCTTC
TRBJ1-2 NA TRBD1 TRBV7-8 CASSLALGQAYGYTF TGTGCCAGCAGCTTAGCGCTCGGACAGGCCTATGGCTACACCTTC
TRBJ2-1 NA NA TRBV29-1 CSVDRVGNEQFF TGCAGCGTTGACAGGGTCGGGAATGAGCAGTTCTTC
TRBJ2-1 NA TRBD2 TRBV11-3 CASSLDGTRYYNEQFF TGTGCCAGCAGCTTAGATGGGACTAGATACTACAATGAGCAGTTCTTC
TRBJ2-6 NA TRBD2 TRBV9 CASSQTSGVSGANVLTF TGTGCCAGCAGCCAAACTAGCGGGGTCTCTGGGGCCAACGTCCTGACTTTC
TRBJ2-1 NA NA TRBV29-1 CSVATSLGYNEQFF TGCAGCGTTGCAACTAGCTTAGGGTACAATGAGCAGTTCTTC
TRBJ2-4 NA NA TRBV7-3 CASSLTLGNIQYF TGTGCCAGCAGCCTGACCTTGGGCAACATTCAGTACTTC
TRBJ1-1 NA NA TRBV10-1 CASRGNRNLNTEAFF TGCGCCAGCAGGGGCAACAGAAACCTGAACACTGAAGCTTTCTTT
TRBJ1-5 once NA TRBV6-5 CASNWAGQPQHF TGTGCCAGCAACTGGGCGGGACAGCCCCAGCATTTT
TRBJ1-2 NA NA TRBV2 CASTIDRTTNYGYTF TGTGCCAGCACTATTGACAGGACAACTAACTATGGCTACACCTTC
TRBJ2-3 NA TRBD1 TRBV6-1 CASSGGLTGADTQYF TGTGCCAGCAGTGGGGGGCTCACAGGGGCAGATACGCAGTATTTT
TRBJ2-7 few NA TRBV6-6 CASTSSHPYEQYF TGTGCCAGCACTAGTTCCCACCCCTACGAGCAGTACTTC
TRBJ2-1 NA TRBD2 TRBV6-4 CASRGTSGRGEQFF TGTGCCAGCAGAGGGACTAGCGGGAGGGGAGAGCAGTTCTTC
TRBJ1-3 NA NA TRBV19 CASSLQGDGNTIYF TGTGCCAGTAGTTTACAGGGTGATGGAAACACCATATATTTT
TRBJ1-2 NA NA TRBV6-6 CASSYSITLEGYTF TGTGCCAGCAGTTACTCGATAACCCTAGAGGGCTACACCTTC
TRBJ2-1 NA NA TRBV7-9 CASSLSAGEQFF TGTGCCAGCAGCTTATCCGCCGGGGAGCAGTTCTTC
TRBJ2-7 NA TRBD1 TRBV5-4 CASSWTGGEQYF TGTGCCAGCAGCTGGACAGGGGGCGAGCAGTACTTC
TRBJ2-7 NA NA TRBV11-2 CASSPRLFASDEQYF TGTGCCAGCAGCCCCCGTTTGTTTGCCTCGGACGAGCAGTACTTC
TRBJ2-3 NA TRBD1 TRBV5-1 CASSLEGAPVDTQYF TGCGCCAGCAGCTTGGAGGGGGCCCCCGTGGATACGCAGTATTTT
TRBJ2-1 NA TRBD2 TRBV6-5 CASKPGTKSNEQFF TGTGCCAGCAAACCCGGGACTAAATCCAATGAGCAGTTCTTC
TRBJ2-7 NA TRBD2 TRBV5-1 CASTPGGSKGGLAGLSYEQYF TGCGCCAGCACCCCTGGGGGGTCAAAGGGGGGACTAGCGGGACTGTCCTACGAGCAGTACTTC
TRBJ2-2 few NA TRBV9 CASSVGHRDTGELFF TGTGCCAGCAGCGTAGGACACAGGGACACCGGGGAGCTGTTTTTT
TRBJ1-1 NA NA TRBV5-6 CASSHNTEAFF TGTGCCAGCAGCCATAACACTGAAGCTTTCTTT
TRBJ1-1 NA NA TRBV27 CASSSKNTEAFF TGTGCCAGCAGTTCAAAGAACACTGAAGCTTTCTTT
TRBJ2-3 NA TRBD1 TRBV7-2 CAVRADRGPSTDTQYF TGTGCCGTCAGAGCCGACAGGGGTCCAAGCACAGATACGCAGTATTTT
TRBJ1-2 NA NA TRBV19 CASSPGGERGGYTF TGTGCCAGTTCCCCCGGGGGAGAAAGAGGTGGCTACACCTTC
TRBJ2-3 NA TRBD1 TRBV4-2 CASSNTPGGRTQYF TGTGCCAGCAGCAACACTCCAGGGGGCCGTACGCAGTATTTT
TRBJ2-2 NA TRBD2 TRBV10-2 CASSVLAGSTGELFF TGCGCCAGCAGTGTGTTAGCGGGATCCACCGGGGAGCTGTTTTTT
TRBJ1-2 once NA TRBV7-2 CASSLRPMLGHLYGYTF TGTGCCAGCAGCTTAAGACCGATGCTCGGACACCTCTATGGCTACACCTTC
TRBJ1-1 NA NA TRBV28 CASSQGGALRPEAFF TGTGCCAGCAGCCAGGGCGGGGCCCTCCGGCCTGAAGCTTTCTTT
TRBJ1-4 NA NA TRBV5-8 CASSLERGQLVGGNEKLFF TGTGCCAGCAGCTTGGAAAGAGGTCAGTTGGTGGGGGGTAATGAAAAACTGTTTTTT
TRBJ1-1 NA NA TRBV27 CASSLLGVNTEAFF TGTGCCAGCAGTTTATTAGGGGTGAACACTGAAGCTTTCTTT
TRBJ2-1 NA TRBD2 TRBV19 CASIRIAGGYNEQFF TGTGCCAGTATACGTATAGCGGGAGGGTACAATGAGCAGTTCTTC
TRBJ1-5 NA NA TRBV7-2 CASSLTGSYQPQHF TGTGCCAGCAGCTTAACAGGTTCATATCAGCCCCAGCATTTT
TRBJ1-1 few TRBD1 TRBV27 CASSSTGGLVTEAFF TGTGCCAGCAGTTCTACAGGGGGCCTAGTCACTGAAGCTTTCTTT
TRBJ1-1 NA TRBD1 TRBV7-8 CASSLESGRGIEAFF TGTGCCAGCAGCTTAGAGTCTGGCAGGGGGATTGAAGCTTTCTTT